This T cell receptor beta chain was identified during a study of T cell responses to AZD1222 COVID-19 vaccine. Only in-frame clones appear in the TCRdb table, and some are missing; sequencing was by immunoSEQ multiplex PCR. The table includes about 81,000 clones, around 84% detected once. Of note for this clone: The antigen remains undetermined.

The study's findings and limits: Repertoires were obtained only post-peak T cell response.

The source material was peripheral blood, sampled 28 days after the second AZD1222 dose. This clonotype originated in an adult who received the AZD1222 COVID-19 vaccine.

The CDR3 region is CASSSSDTQYF. The CDR3 bases are TGTGCCAGCAGCTCTTCAGATACGCAGTATTTT. The J gene is TRBJ2-3, the V gene TRBV6-5; D unclear. The length of the CDR3 is 11 residues. CDR1 and CDR2 from the germline V gene are MNHEY and SVGAGI. Deletions cut 6 bases from V and 4 bases from J, with 5 bases between.